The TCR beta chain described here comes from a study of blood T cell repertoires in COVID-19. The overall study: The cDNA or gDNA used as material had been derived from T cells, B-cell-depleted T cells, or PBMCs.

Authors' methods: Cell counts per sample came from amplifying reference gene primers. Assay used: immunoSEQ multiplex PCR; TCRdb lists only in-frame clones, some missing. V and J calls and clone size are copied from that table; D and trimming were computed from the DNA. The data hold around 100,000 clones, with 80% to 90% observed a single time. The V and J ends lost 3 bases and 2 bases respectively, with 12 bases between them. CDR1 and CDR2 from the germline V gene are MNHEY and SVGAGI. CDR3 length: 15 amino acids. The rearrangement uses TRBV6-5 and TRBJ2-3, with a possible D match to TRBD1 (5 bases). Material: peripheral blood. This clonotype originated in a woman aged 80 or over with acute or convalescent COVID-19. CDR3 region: CASSYGPGITDTQYF. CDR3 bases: TGTGCCAGCAGTTATGGCCCAGGGATCACAGATACGCAGTATTTT.